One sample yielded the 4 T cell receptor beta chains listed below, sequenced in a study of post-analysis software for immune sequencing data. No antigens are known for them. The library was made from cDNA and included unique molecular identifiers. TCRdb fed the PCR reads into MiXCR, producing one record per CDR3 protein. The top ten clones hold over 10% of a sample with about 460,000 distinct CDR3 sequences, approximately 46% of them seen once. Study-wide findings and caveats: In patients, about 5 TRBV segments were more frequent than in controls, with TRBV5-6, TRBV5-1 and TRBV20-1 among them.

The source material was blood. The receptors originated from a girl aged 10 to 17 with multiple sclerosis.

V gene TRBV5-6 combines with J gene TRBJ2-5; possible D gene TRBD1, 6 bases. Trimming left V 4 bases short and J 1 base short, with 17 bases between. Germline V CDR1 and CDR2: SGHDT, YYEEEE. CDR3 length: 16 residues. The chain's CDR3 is CASSIRDTGRQETQYF. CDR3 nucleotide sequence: TGTGCCAGCAGCATCCGGGACACTGGCCGCCAAGAGACCCAGTACTTC.

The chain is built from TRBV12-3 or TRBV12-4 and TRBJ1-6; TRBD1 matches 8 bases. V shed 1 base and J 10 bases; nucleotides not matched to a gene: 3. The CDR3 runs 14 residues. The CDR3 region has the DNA TGTGCCAGCAGTTTAGAGACAGGGGTATCACCCCTCCACTTT. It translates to CASSLETGVSPLHF.

CDR3 nucleotides: TGCGCCAGCAGCCAAGATCCCAGGACGGGGGATGGCTACACCTTC. Protein product: CASSQDPRTGDGYTF. V and J are TRBV4-1 and TRBJ1-2; D is possibly TRBD1 (5 bases). CDR1 is MGHRA and CDR2 is YSYEKL in the germline V gene. V was shortened by 0 bases and J by 6 bases, with 14 bases between the two germline ends. The CDR3 is made up of 15 amino acids.

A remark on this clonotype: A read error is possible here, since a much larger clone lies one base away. The CDR3 reads CASSRGAQETQYF. The CDR3 DNA reads as TGTGCCAGCAGCCGGGGGGCCCAAGAGACCCAGTACTTC. This chain uses TRBV11-3 with TRBJ2-5, with a tentative D call TRBD2 (7 bases). The V and J ends lost 5 bases and 1 base respectively, with 8 bases between them. This CDR3 region has 13 residues. Per the germline V gene, CDR1 is SGHNT and CDR2 is YENEEA.